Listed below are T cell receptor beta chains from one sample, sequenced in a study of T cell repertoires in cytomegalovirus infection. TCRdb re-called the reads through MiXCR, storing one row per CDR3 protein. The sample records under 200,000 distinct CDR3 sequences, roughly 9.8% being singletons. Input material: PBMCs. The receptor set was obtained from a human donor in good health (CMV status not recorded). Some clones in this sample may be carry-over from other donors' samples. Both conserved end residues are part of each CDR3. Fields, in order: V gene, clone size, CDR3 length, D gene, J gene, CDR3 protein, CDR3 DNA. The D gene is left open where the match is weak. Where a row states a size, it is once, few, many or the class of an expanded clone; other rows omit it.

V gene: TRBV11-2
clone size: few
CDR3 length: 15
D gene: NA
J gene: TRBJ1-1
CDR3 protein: CASSPGGRTNTEAFF
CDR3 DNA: TGTGCCAGCAGCCCCGGGGGGAGAACGAACACTGAAGCTTTCTTT

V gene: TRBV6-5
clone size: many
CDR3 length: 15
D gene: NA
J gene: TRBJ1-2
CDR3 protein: CASSSGGSVTYGYTF
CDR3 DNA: TGTGCCAGCAGTTCCGGGGGCAGTGTGACCTATGGCTACACCTTC

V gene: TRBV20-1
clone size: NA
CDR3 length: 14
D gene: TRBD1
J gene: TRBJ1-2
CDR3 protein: CSAIQGIGNYGYTF
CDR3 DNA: TGCAGTGCCATACAGGGGATCGGGAACTATGGCTACACCTTC

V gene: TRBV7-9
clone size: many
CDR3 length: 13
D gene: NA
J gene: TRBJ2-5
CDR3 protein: CASSSSRGETQYF
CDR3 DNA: TGTGCCAGCAGCTCATCTAGAGGCGAGACCCAGTACTTC

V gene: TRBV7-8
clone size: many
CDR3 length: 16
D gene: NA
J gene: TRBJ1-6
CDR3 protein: CASSLYSVGDNSPLHF
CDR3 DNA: TGTGCCAGCAGCTTATATTCGGTCGGGGATAATTCACCCCTCCACTTT

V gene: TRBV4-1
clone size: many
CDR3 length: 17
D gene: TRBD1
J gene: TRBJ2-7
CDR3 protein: CASSQVGTGGSPYEQYF
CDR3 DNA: TGCGCCAGCAGCCAAGTTGGGACAGGAGGGTCCCCCTACGAGCAGTACTTC

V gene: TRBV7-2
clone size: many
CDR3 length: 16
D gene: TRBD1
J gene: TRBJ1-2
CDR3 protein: CASSSPRQGAIYGYTF
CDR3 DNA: TGTGCCAGCAGCTCGCCTAGGCAGGGGGCAATCTATGGCTACACCTTC

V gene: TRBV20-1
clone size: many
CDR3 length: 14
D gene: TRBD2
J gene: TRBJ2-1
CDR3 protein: CSAILAGPSNEQFF
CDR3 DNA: TGCAGTGCAATACTAGCGGGACCTTCCAATGAGCAGTTCTTC

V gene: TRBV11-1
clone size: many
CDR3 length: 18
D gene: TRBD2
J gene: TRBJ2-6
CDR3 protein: CASSPGLAGGSGANVLTF
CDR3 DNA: TGTGCCAGCAGCCCGGGACTAGCGGGAGGATCTGGGGCCAACGTCCTGACTTTC

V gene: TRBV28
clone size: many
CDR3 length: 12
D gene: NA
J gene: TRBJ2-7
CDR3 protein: CATRRGVYEQYF
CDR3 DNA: TGTGCCACACGCCGCGGAGTCTACGAGCAGTACTTC

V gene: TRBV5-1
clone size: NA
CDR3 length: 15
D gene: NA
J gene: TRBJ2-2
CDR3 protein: CASSLSRGGTGELFF
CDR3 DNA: TGCGCCAGCAGCTTGAGTAGAGGTGGCACCGGGGAGCTGTTTTTT

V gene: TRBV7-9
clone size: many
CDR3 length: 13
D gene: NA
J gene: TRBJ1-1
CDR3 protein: CASSLERATEAFF
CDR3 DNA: TGTGCCAGCAGCTTAGAGCGGGCCACTGAAGCTTTCTTT

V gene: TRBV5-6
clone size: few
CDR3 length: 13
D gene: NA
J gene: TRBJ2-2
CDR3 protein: CASKTTNTGELFF
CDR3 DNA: TGTGCCAGCAAAACGACGAACACCGGGGAGCTGTTTTTT

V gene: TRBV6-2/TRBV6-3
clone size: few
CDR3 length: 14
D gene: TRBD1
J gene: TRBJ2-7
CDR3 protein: CASRWTGIFDEQYF
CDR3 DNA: TGTGCCAGCAGGTGGACAGGGATTTTCGACGAGCAGTACTTC